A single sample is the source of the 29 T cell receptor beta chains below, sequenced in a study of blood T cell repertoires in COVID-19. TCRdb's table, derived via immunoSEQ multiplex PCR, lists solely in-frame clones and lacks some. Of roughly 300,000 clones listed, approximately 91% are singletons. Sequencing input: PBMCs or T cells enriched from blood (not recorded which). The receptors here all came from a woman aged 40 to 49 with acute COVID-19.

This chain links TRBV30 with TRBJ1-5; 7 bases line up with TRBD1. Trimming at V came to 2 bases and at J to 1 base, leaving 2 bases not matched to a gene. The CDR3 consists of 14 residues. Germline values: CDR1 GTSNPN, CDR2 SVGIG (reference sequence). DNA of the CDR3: TGTGCCTGGAGTATGGGACAGAGCAATCAGCCCCAGCATTTT. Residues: CAWSMGQSNQPQHF.

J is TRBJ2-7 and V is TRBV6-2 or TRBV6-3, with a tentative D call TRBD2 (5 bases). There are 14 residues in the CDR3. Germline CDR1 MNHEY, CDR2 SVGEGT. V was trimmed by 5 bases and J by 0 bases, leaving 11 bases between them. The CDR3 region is CASSRRGLSYEQYF. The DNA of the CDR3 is TGTGCCAGCAGTCGACGCGGGCTCTCCTACGAGCAGTACTTC.

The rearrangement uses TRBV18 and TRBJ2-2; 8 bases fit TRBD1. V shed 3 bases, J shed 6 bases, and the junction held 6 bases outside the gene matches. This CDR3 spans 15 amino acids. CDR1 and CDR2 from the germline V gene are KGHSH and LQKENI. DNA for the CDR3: TGTGCCAGCTCACCCCGGACAGGGCTGGCCGGGGAGCTGTTTTTT. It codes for CASSPRTGLAGELFF.

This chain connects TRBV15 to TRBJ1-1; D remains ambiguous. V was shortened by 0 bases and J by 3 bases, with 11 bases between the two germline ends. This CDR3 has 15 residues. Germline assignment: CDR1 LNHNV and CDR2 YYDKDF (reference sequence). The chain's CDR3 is CATSRDADGDTEAFF. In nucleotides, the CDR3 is TGTGCCACCAGCAGAGATGCGGATGGAGACACTGAAGCTTTCTTT.

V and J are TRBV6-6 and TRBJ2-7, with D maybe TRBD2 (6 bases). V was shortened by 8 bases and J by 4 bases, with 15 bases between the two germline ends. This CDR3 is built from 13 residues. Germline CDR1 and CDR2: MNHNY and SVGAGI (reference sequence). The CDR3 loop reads CASVPMGGYEQYF. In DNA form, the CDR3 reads TGTGCCAGCGTACCGATGGGGGGATACGAGCAGTACTTC.

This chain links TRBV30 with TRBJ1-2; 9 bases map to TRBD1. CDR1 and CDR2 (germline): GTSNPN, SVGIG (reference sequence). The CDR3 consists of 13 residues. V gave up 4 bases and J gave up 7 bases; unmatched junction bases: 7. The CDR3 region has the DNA TGTGCCTGGAAAGGGACAGGGTTAGGTGGCTACACCTTC. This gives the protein CAWKGTGLGGYTF.

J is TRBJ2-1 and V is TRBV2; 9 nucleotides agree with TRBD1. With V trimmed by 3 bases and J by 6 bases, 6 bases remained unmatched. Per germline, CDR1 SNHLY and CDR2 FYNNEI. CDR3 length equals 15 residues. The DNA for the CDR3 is TGTGCCAGCAGTGATCGACAGGGGGTCGGCAATGAGCAGTTCTTC. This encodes CASSDRQGVGNEQFF.

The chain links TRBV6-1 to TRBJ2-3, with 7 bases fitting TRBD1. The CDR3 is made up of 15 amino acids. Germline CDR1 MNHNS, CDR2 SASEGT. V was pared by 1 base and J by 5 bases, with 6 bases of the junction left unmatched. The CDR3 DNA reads TGTGCCAGCAGTGAAGGGGCAGGGGGTAGAGATACGCAGTATTTT. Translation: CASSEGAGGRDTQYF.

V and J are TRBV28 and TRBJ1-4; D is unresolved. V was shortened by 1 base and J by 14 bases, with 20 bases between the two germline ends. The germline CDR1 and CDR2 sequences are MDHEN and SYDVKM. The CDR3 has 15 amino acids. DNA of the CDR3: TGTGCCAGCAGTTTATACCCCCCGGGCTTATCGGGGCTGTTTTTT. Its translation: CASSLYPPGLSGLFF.

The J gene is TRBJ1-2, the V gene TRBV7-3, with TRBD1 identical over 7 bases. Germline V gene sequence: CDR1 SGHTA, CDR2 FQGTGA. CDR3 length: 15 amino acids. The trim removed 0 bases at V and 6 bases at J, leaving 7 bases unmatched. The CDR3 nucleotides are TGTGCCAGCAGCTTAACTGGCAGGGGGACGGATGGCTACACCTTC. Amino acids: CASSLTGRGTDGYTF.

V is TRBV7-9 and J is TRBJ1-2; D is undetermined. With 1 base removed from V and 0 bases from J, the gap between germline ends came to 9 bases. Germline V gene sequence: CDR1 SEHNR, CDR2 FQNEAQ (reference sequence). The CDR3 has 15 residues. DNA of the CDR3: TGTGCCAGCAGCTTAGTGGTGAGAGCTAACTATGGCTACACCTTC. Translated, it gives CASSLVVRANYGYTF.

CDR3 sequence: CASGLEVAGEHEQYF. The DNA for the CDR3 is TGTGCTAGTGGTTTGGAGGTAGCGGGAGAACACGAGCAGTACTTC. The chain is built from TRBV12-5 and TRBJ2-7, with 9 positions matching TRBD2. J gave up 5 bases and V 1 base, and 6 bases lay outside the gene matches. This CDR3 region has 15 residues. Germline assignment: CDR1 LGHNT and CDR2 FRNRAP.

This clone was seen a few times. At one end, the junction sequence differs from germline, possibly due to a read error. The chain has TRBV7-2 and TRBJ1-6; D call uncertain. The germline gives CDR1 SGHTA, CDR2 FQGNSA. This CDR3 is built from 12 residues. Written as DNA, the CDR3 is TGTGCCAGCAGCCTAGCGGGGAGACCCCTCCACTTT. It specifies CASSLAGRPLHF. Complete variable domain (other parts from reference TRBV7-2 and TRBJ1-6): GAGVSQSPSNKVTEKGKDVELRCDPISGHTALYWYRQSLGQGLEFLIYFQGNSAPDKSGLPSDRFSAERTGGSVSTLTIQRTQQEDSAVYLCASSLAGRPLHFGNGTRLTVT.

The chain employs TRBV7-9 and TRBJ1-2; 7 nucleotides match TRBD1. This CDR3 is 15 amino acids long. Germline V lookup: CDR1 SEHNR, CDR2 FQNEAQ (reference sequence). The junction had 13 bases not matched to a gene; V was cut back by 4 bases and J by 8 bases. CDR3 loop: CASSYERTGGLGYTF. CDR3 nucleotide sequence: TGTGCCAGCAGCTATGAGAGGACAGGAGGTCTAGGCTACACCTTC.

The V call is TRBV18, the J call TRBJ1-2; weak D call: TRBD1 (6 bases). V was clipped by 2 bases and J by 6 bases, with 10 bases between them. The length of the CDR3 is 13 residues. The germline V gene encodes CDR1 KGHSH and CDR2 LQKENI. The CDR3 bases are TGTGCCAGCTCACCATTAAGGACAGATGGCTACACCTTC. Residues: CASSPLRTDGYTF.

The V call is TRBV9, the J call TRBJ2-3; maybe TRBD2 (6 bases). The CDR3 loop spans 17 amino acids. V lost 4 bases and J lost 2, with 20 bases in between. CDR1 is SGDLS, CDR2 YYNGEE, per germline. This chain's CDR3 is CASSSPLGAGDTDTQYF. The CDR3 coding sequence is TGTGCCAGCAGCTCACCCTTGGGAGCGGGCGACACAGATACGCAGTATTTT.

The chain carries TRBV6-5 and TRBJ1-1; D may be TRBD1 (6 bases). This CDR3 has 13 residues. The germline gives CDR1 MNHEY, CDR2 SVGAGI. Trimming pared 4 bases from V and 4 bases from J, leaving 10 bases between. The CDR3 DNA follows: TGTGCCAGCAGTTGGGGGGGGCTCACTGAAGCTTTCTTT. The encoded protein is CASSWGGLTEAFF.

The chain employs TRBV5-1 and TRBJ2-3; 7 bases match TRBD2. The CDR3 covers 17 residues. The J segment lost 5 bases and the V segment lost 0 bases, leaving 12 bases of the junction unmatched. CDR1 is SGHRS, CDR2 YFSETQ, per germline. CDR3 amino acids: CASSLAGGLRTGDTQYF. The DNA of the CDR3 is TGCGCCAGCAGCTTGGCCGGGGGACTAAGGACCGGAGATACGCAGTATTTT.

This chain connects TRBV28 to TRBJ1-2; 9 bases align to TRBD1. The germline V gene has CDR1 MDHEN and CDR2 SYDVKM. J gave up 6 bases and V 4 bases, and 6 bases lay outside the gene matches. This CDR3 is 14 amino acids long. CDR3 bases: TGTGCCAGCAGTTCAGCCGGGACAGGGAATGGCTACACCTTC. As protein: CASSSAGTGNGYTF.

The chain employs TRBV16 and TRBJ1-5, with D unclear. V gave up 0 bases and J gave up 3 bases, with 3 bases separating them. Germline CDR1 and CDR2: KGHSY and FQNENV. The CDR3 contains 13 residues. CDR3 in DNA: TGTGCCAGCAGCCAATCATACAATCAGCCCCAGCATTTT. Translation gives CASSQSYNQPQHF.

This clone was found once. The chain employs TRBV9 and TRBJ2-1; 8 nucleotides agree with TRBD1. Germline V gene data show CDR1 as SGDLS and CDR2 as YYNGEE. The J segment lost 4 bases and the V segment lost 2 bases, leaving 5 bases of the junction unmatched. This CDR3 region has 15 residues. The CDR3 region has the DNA TGTGCCAGCAGCGTTGCGGGACAGGTATACAATGAGCAGTTCTTC. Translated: CASSVAGQVYNEQFF.

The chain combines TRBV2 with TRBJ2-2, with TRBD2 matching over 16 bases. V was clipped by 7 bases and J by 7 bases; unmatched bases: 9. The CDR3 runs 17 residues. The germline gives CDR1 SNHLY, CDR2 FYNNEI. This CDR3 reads CASNSGTSGRVGGELFF. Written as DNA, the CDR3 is TGTGCCAGCAACTCCGGGACTAGCGGGAGGGTCGGCGGGGAGCTGTTTTTT.

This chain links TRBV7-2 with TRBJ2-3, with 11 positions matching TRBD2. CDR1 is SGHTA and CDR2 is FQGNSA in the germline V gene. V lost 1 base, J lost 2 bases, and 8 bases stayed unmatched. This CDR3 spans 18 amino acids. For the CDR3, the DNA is TGTGCCAGCAGCTTAGTTAAGGCTAGCGGGAGGACCACAGATACGCAGTATTTT. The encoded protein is CASSLVKASGRTTDTQYF.

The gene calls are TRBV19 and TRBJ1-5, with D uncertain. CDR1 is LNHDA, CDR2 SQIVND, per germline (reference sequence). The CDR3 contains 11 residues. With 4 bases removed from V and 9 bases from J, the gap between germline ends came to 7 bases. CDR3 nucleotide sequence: TGTGCCAGTAGTACAGGCCGGCCCCAGCATTTT. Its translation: CASSTGRPQHF.

The CDR3 DNA sequence: TGTGCCATCAGTGAAGGCCCACAGGCTTCGAACACTGAAGCTTTCTTT. Its protein product is CAISEGPQASNTEAFF. The chain is built from TRBV10-3 and TRBJ1-1; maybe TRBD1 (5 bases). V was pared by 3 bases and J by 1 base, with 15 bases between. There are 16 residues in the CDR3. Looked up from germline, CDR1 is ENHRY and CDR2 is SYGVKD.

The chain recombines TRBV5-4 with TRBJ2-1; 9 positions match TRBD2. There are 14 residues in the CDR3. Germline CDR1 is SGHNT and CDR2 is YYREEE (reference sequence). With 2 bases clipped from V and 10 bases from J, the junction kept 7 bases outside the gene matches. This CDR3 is CASSFGGGAWEQFF. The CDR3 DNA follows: TGTGCCAGCAGCTTTGGCGGGGGGGCTTGGGAGCAGTTCTTC.

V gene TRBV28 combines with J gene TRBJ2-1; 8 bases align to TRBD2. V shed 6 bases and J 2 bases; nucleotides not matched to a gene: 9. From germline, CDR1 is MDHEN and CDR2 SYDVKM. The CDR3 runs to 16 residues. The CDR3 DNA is TGTGCCAGCAGCACCGGGGGGGCCATAACCTACAATGAGCAGTTCTTC. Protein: CASSTGGAITYNEQFF.

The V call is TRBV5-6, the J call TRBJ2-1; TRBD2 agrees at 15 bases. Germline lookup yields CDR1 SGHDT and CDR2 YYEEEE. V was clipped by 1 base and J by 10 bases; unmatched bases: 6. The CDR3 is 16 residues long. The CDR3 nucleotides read TGTGCCAGCAGCTTGAGGACTAGCGGGGGGGCAAACGAGCAGTTCTTC. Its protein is CASSLRTSGGANEQFF. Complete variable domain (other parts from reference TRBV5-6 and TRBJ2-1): DAGVTQSPTHLIKTRGQQVTLRCSPKSGHDTVSWYQQALGQGPQFIFQYYEEEERQRGNFPDRFSGHQFPNYSSELNVNALLLGDSALYLCASSLRTSGGANEQFFGPGTRLTVL.

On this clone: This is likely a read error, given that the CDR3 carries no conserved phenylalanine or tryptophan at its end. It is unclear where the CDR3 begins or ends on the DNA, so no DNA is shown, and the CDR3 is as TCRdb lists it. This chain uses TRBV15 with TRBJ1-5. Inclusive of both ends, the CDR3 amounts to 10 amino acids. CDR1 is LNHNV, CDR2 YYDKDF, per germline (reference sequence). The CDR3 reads CATSRDRNAL.